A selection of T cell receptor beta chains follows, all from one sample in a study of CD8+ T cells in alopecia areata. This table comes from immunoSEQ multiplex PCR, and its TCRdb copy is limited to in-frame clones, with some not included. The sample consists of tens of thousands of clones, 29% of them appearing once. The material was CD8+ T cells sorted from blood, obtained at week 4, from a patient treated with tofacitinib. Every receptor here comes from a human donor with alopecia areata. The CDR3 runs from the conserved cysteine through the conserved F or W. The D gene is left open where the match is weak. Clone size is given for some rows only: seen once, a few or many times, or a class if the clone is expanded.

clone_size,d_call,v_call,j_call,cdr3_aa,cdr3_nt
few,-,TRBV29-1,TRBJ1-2,CSVPSDIDYGYTF,TGCAGCGTGCCCTCGGACATCGACTATGGCTACACCTTC
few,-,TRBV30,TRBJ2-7,CAWSPGRSLSYEQYF,TGTGCCTGGAGTCCCGGGCGGTCCCTCTCCTACGAGCAGTACTTC
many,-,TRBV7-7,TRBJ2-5,CASSLAVQETQYF,TGTGCTAGCAGCTTAGCGGTTCAAGAGACCCAGTACTTC
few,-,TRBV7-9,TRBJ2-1,CASSPPVGARSYNEQFF,TGTGCCAGCAGCCCGCCTGTTGGAGCGCGCTCCTACAATGAGCAGTTCTTC
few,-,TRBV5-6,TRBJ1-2,CATLTTGVRGYTF,TGTGCCACCCTCACGACAGGCGTGCGGGGCTACACCTTC
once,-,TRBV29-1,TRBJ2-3,CSVQEYTDTQYF,TGCAGCGTTCAGGAGTACACAGATACGCAGTATTTT
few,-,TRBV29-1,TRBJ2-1,CSVPLLEGGFF,TGCAGCGTGCCCCTCCTTGAAGGAGGGTTCTTC
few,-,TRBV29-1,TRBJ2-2,CSVGVGGELFF,TGCAGCGTTGGGGTCGGCGGGGAGCTGTTTTTT
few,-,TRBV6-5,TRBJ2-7,CASSSGTSYEQYF,TGTGCCAGCAGCTCCGGGACCTCCTACGAGCAGTACTTC
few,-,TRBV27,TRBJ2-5,CASSTRGTQETQYF,TGTGCCAGCAGCACGAGAGGGACCCAAGAGACCCAGTACTTC
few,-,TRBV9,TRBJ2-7,CASSVGPGSEQYF,TGTGCCAGCAGCGTAGGGCCCGGGAGCGAGCAGTACTTC
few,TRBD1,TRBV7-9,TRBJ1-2,CASSFGQGTYGYTF,TGTGCCAGCAGCTTCGGACAGGGGACCTATGGCTACACCTTC
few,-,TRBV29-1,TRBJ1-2,CSVEDRSRDYGYTF,TGCAGCGTTGAAGATAGGAGCAGGGACTATGGCTACACCTTC
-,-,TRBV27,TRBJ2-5,CASSTRASETQYF,TGTGCCAGCAGCACCCGGGCCTCAGAGACCCAGTACTTC
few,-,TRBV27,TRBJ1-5,CASSLLGESNQPQHF,TGTGCCAGCAGTTTGTTAGGGGAAAGCAATCAGCCCCAGCATTTT
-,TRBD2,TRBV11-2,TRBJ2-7,CASSLAAGTRALEQYF,TGTGCCAGCAGCTTAGCGGCAGGGACTAGGGCCCTCGAGCAGTACTTC
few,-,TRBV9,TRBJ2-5,CASSVYGDFGETQYF,TGTGCCAGCAGCGTATACGGGGACTTCGGAGAGACCCAGTACTTC
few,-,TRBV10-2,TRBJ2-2,CASGGLSRGELFF,TGCGCCAGCGGCGGACTGTCTCGCGGGGAGCTGTTTTTT
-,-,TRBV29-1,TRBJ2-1,CSVGHPSSYNEQFF,TGCAGCGTTGGACACCCGAGCTCCTACAATGAGCAGTTCTTC
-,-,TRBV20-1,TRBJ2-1,CSASLLNEQFF,TGCAGTGCCTCCCTTCTCAATGAGCAGTTCTTC
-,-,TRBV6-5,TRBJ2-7,CATTPDTGGDYEQYF,TGTGCCACTACTCCTGACACGGGCGGAGACTACGAGCAGTACTTC
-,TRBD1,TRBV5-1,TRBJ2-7,CASSLDRGSYEQYF,TGCGCCAGCAGCTTGGACAGGGGGAGCTACGAGCAGTACTTC
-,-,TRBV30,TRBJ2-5,CAWSGRHDDQETQYF,TGTGCCTGGAGTGGACGTCACGATGACCAAGAGACCCAGTACTTC
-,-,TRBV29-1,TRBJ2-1,CSAGGDEQFF,TGCAGCGCCGGAGGAGATGAGCAGTTCTTC
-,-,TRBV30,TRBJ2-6,CAWNGGSVAGANVLTF,TGTGCCTGGAATGGGGGCTCGGTAGCTGGGGCCAACGTCCTGACTTTC
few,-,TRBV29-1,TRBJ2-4,CSVMGVYDIQYF,TGCAGCGTAATGGGTGTGTACGACATTCAGTACTTC
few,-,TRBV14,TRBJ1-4,CASSQGGGEKLFF,TGTGCCAGCAGCCAAGGTGGGGGCGAAAAACTGTTTTTT
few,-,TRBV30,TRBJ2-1,CAWQTLLGDEQFF,TGTGCCTGGCAGACACTCCTTGGGGATGAGCAGTTCTTC
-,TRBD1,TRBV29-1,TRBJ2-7,CSAGQGSSYEQYF,TGCAGCGCGGGACAGGGGTCGTCCTACGAGCAGTACTTC
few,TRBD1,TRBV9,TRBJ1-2,CASSPGQGADYGYTF,TGTGCCAGCAGTCCGGGACAGGGGGCTGACTATGGCTACACCTTC